This passage covers 26 T cell receptor beta chains from one sample sequenced in a study of shared clonotypes between healthy human individuals. The assay was immunoSEQ multiplex PCR, and TCRdb's table has in-frame clones only and misses some. The sample holds around 2.1 million clones, about 94% seen once. The source material was naive CD4+ T cells sorted from blood. Sample subset: CD45RA+ positively selected. The receptors come from a man aged 18 to 29 in good health.

The chain has TRBV5-1 and TRBJ1-3; a possible D gene is TRBD1 (6 bases). V gave up 4 bases and J gave up 7 bases, with 24 bases separating them. The V gene's germline CDR1 is SGHRS and CDR2 YFSETQ. This CDR3 has 17 amino acids. The CDR3 DNA sequence: TGCGCCAGCAGCCCCGAAGGGGGACTCACCTCCGGGAACACCATATATTTT. This encodes CASSPEGGLTSGNTIYF.

The chain joins TRBV5-4 to TRBJ1-2; TRBD1 might be the D (5 bases). The germline CDR1 and CDR2 sequences are SGHNT and YYREEE (reference sequence). This CDR3 spans 13 amino acids. V was pared by 3 bases and J by 8 bases, with 14 bases between. The CDR3 protein is CASSSTASRGYTF. The CDR3, as DNA: TGTGCCAGCAGCTCGACAGCGTCAAGAGGCTACACCTTC.

On this clone: Other DNA sequences in this sample translate to the same CDR3. The chain recombines TRBV5-1 with TRBJ2-3; D call uncertain. This CDR3 has 14 amino acids. Deletions cut 1 base from V and 2 bases from J, with 8 bases between. The germline CDR1 and CDR2 sequences are SGHRS and YFSETQ. The CDR3 DNA is TGCGCCAGCAGCTTGTTACAGTCCACAGATACGCAGTATTTT. It is translated as CASSLLQSTDTQYF.

The V call is TRBV13, the J call TRBJ2-5; TRBD2 aligns across 10 bases. Germline assignment: CDR1 PRHDT and CDR2 FYEKMQ (reference sequence). Trimming took 4 bases from V and 4 from J; bases not matched to a gene: 9. This CDR3 has 16 residues. The CDR3 region is CASSSTGLAAPETQYF. The CDR3 bases are TGTGCCAGCAGCTCCACCGGACTAGCGGCCCCAGAGACCCAGTACTTC.

The genes are TRBV28 and TRBJ2-2; unclear D gene. CDR1 and CDR2 (germline): MDHEN, SYDVKM. V shed 3 bases and J shed 7 bases, with 15 bases lying between them. The length of the CDR3 is 15 residues. The CDR3 coding sequence is TGTGCCAGCAGTTTTAGGTCTCCCCCCGGCGGGGAGCTGTTTTTT. It translates to CASSFRSPPGGELFF.

The chain uses TRBV4-1 and TRBJ1-6; D remains unclear. CDR1 and CDR2 (germline): MGHRA, YSYEKL. With 3 bases removed from V and 10 bases from J, the gap between germline ends came to 7 bases. The CDR3 is 12 residues long. For the CDR3, the DNA is TGCGCCAGCAGCCAGAGTTACTCACCCCTCCACTTT. Translated, it gives CASSQSYSPLHF.

The gene calls are TRBV7-9 and TRBJ1-4; the match to TRBD1 covers 9 bases. J lost 10 bases, V lost 5 bases, and 8 bases had no gene match. Germline V gene lookup returns CDR1 SEHNR and CDR2 FQNEAQ (reference sequence). This CDR3 has 14 amino acids. The CDR3 is CASSQGQGMRKLFF. In DNA form, the CDR3 reads TGTGCCAGCAGCCAGGGACAGGGAATGCGAAAACTGTTTTTT. The variable domain in full, with the rest retrieved from reference TRBV7-9 and TRBJ1-4, is DTGVSQNPRHKITKRGQNVTFRCDPISEHNRLYWYRQTLGQGPEFLTYFQNEAQLEKSRLLSDRFSAERPKGSFSTLEIQRTEQGDSAMYLCASSQGQGMRKLFFGSGTQLSVL.

Concerning this clone: Other DNA variants within this sample encode the same CDR3. The J gene is TRBJ1-4, the V gene TRBV19; D call uncertain. Trimming removed 3 bases at V and 5 bases at J, with 7 bases between. The germline gives CDR1 LNHDA, CDR2 SQIVND (reference sequence). This CDR3 has 13 residues. CDR3 nucleotides: TGTGCCAGTAGTATCTCTGGAAATGAAAAACTGTTTTTT. This translates into CASSISGNEKLFF.

This sequence joins TRBV19 and TRBJ1-6, with a tentative D call TRBD1 (6 bases). This CDR3 is 15 amino acids long. Germline V gene sequence: CDR1 LNHDA, CDR2 SQIVND (reference sequence). Between the trimmed V and J ends, which lost 5 bases and 7 bases, there was a span of 15 bases. The CDR3, as DNA: TGTGCCAGTAGTTCACAGGGAGTAGTGAATTCACCCCTCCACTTT. Amino acid sequence: CASSSQGVVNSPLHF.

The chain joins TRBV7-2 to TRBJ2-5; the D gene is possibly TRBD2 (5 bases). The ends were cut back, 2 bases at V and 7 bases at J, with 20 bases in the middle. Germline V gene sequence: CDR1 SGHTA, CDR2 FQGNSA. The CDR3 loop spans 16 amino acids. DNA of the CDR3: TGTGCCAGCAGCTTAAGACTCCCAACGTCGGCGGGGACCCAGTACTTC. Translated: CASSLRLPTSAGTQYF.

CDR3 in DNA: TGCGCCAGCAGCTCGGGACAGGGCCTTAATGAGCAGTTCTTC. It is translated as CASSSGQGLNEQFF. This chain joins TRBV5-1 and TRBJ2-1; the match to TRBD1 covers 9 bases. Germline lookup yields CDR1 SGHRS and CDR2 YFSETQ. With 3 bases clipped from V and 7 bases from J, the junction kept 5 bases outside the gene matches. The CDR3 sequence is 14 residues long.

The chain has TRBV30 and TRBJ2-1; 7 positions match TRBD2. The CDR3 runs to 16 residues. Unmatched junction bases numbered 7, after V lost 2 bases and J lost 0 bases. Germline loops: CDR1 GTSNPN, CDR2 SVGIG (reference sequence). CDR3 bases: TGTGCCTGGAGTTCTTACTCTAGCGGCTCCTACAATGAGCAGTTCTTC. Translating gives CAWSSYSSGSYNEQFF.

This clone was recorded once. V is TRBV2 and J is TRBJ2-3; 10 bases agree with TRBD1. V trimming: 4 bases; J trimming: 3 bases; junction bases outside the gene matches: 16. Germline V gives CDR1 SNHLY, CDR2 FYNNEI. The CDR3 is 19 residues long. The CDR3 DNA sequence: TGTGCCAGCAGTGTACCTGGGACAGGGGCCCTCTGGAAAACAGATACGCAGTATTTT. Its protein is CASSVPGTGALWKTDTQYF.

This chain joins TRBV18 and TRBJ1-3, with a possible D match to TRBD1 (6 bases). Germline CDR1 reads KGHSH; CDR2 reads LQKENI. The CDR3 has 14 amino acids. The V and J ends lost 3 bases and 4 bases respectively, with 10 bases between them. CDR3 bases: TGTGCCAGCTCACCCGGACAGCAAGGAAACACCATATATTTT. Protein: CASSPGQQGNTIYF.

This clone was recorded once. The V gene is TRBV2, the J gene TRBJ2-7; D gene ambiguous. Trimming removed 7 bases at V and 6 bases at J, with 16 bases between. The germline gives CDR1 SNHLY, CDR2 FYNNEI. The CDR3 runs to 13 residues. Here the CDR3 reads CASKYEPGVEQYF. The CDR3 bases are TGTGCCAGCAAGTACGAGCCGGGTGTCGAGCAGTACTTC.

The V and J genes are TRBV19 and TRBJ2-3, with D perhaps TRBD2 (5 bases). Per germline, CDR1 LNHDA and CDR2 SQIVND (reference sequence). The ends were cut back, 6 bases at V and 5 bases at J, with 9 bases in the middle. The CDR3 is 12 amino acids. CDR3 amino acids: CASRTEGDTQYF. The CDR3 DNA reads as TGTGCCAGTAGGACCGAGGGAGATACGCAGTATTTT. Full variable domain (missing parts from reference TRBV19 and TRBJ2-3): DGGITQSPKYLFRKEGQNVTLSCEQNLNHDAMYWYRQDPGQGLRLIYYSQIVNDFQKGDIAEGYSVSREKKESFPLTVTSAQKNPTAFYLCASRTEGDTQYFGPGTRLTVL.

The sample holds one count of this clone. This chain uses TRBV28 with TRBJ1-2; D remains unclear. V gave up 4 bases and J gave up 7 bases, with 13 bases separating them. The germline V gene encodes CDR1 MDHEN and CDR2 SYDVKM. The CDR3 covers 13 residues. This CDR3 reads CASSSQDSGGYTF. CDR3 bases: TGTGCCAGCAGTTCCCAGGACTCCGGTGGCTACACCTTC.

V usage is TRBV5-1 and J usage is TRBJ2-1, with 11 bases aligning to TRBD2. With V trimmed by 0 bases and J by 6 bases, 2 bases remained unmatched. Germline V gene lookup returns CDR1 SGHRS and CDR2 YFSETQ. The CDR3 contains 15 residues. As DNA, the CDR3 is TGCGCCAGCAGCTTGGGGGGGACTAGCGGCAATGAGCAGTTCTTC. Its translation: CASSLGGTSGNEQFF.

The V call is TRBV6-6, the J call TRBJ2-7; no definite D call. Per the germline V gene, CDR1 is MNHNY and CDR2 is SVGAGI (reference sequence). CDR3 length equals 14 residues. V lost 3 bases to trimming and J lost 0 bases, with 9 bases between them. The CDR3 nucleotides are TGTGCCAGCAGTTATCTCGCCCTCTCCTACGAGCAGTACTTC. As protein: CASSYLALSYEQYF.

This sequence joins TRBV7-3 and TRBJ2-1; 8 bases line up with TRBD2. Germline V gene data show CDR1 as SGHTA and CDR2 as FQGTGA. The ends lost 4 bases at V and 8 bases at J; junction bases unmatched: 7. This CDR3 contains 14 residues. As DNA, the CDR3 is TGTGCCAGCAGCTCCCGCGGGGGGTCGGATGAGCAGTTCTTC. This encodes CASSSRGGSDEQFF.

V gene TRBV5-4 combines with J gene TRBJ2-7; D not resolved. Germline loops: CDR1 SGHNT, CDR2 YYREEE (reference sequence). V was clipped by 4 bases and J by 2 bases, with 13 bases between them. The length of the CDR3 is 14 residues. The chain's CDR3 is CASSRGRATYEQYF. In DNA, the CDR3 is TGTGCCAGCAGCCGTGGCCGGGCAACCTACGAGCAGTACTTC.

A single count supports this clone. The chain has TRBV28 and TRBJ1-4; 8 bases agree with TRBD1. V was clipped by 5 bases and J by 2 bases; unmatched bases: 1. This CDR3 is built from 14 residues. Germline lookup yields CDR1 MDHEN and CDR2 SYDVKM. The CDR3 here is CASSRDRTNEKLFF. CDR3 coding DNA: TGTGCCAGCAGTCGGGACAGGACTAATGAAAAACTGTTTTTT.

This chain uses TRBV29-1 with TRBJ2-7, with D possibly being TRBD2 (6 bases). The CDR3 consists of 15 residues. Trimming removed 4 bases from V and 2 bases from J, with 18 bases in between. Germline lookup yields CDR1 SQVTM and CDR2 ANQGSEA. The CDR3 here is CSVGHGAGRTYEQYF. In nucleotides, the CDR3 is TGCAGCGTTGGGCACGGGGCGGGAAGGACCTACGAGCAGTACTTC.

The gene calls are TRBV20-1 and TRBJ1-2; no firm D call. Per the germline V gene, CDR1 is DFQATT and CDR2 is SNEGSKA (reference sequence). Trimming removed 3 bases from V and 4 bases from J, with 6 bases in between. The CDR3 contains 11 residues. The CDR3 DNA sequence: TGCAGTGCTAGCTACGGCTATGGCTACACCTTC. Its protein product is CSASYGYGYTF.

This chain joins TRBV6-5 and TRBJ1-1; weak D call: TRBD1 (5 bases). Trimming removed 4 bases at V and 5 bases at J, with 17 bases between. CDR3 length: 15 residues. CDR1 and CDR2 (germline): MNHEY, SVGAGI. CDR3 sequence (DNA): TGTGCCAGCAGTTCGGCCGGGACGAAAGATACTGAAGCTTTCTTT. Translation gives CASSSAGTKDTEAFF.

The genes are TRBV23-1 and TRBJ2-7; 7 positions match TRBD2. TRBV23-1 is an ORF, with its function uncertain. The CDR3 totals 15 residues. V dropped 3 bases and J dropped 3; count of bases not matched to a gene: 8. The chain's CDR3 is CASSQGEGQDYEQYF. In DNA, the CDR3 is TGCGCCAGCAGTCAGGGGGAGGGCCAAGACTACGAGCAGTACTTC.